A selection of T cell receptor delta chains follows, all from one sample in a study of gamma-delta chains in newborns, infants, children. TCRdb re-analyzed the reads via CATT. The sample holds 10,000 or so delta-chain clones, more than 20% seen once. The sequenced material came from blood. The source of these receptors is a child who was a newborn, infant or young child, either healthy, febrile or measles-vaccinated (not recorded which). The CDR3 runs from the conserved cysteine through the conserved F or W. The D gene is left open where the match is weak. Some rows have no size entry. The others give once, few or many, or a class for an expanded clone.

D gene: TRDD3
clone size: .
V gene: TRDV2
J gene: TRDJ1
CDR3 DNA: TGTGCCTGTGACTATGGACGGGGGGATACGGTGATGGAAACCGATAAAATCATCTTT
CDR3 protein: CACDYGRGDTVMETDKIIF

D gene: TRDD3
clone size: medium-sized
V gene: TRDV2
J gene: TRDJ1
CDR3 DNA: TGTGCCTGTGACACCGTGGGATACCTTGGGGGTCAGGGAGATAAACTCATCTTT
CDR3 protein: CACDTVGYLGGQGDKLIF

D gene: TRDD3
clone size: .
V gene: TRDV2
J gene: TRDJ1
CDR3 DNA: TGTGCCTGTGACACCGTTCTGGGGATAACCCTTACTCCCACCGATAAACTCACCTTT
CDR3 protein: CACDTVLGITLTPTDKLTF

D gene: TRDD3
clone size: .
V gene: TRDV2
J gene: TRDJ1
CDR3 DNA: TGTGCCTGTGACACCGTGACCCAGGTTGGGGGATCTTTCCCCGATAAACTCATCTTT
CDR3 protein: CACDTVTQVGGSFPDKLIF

D gene: .
clone size: few
V gene: TRDV1
J gene: TRDJ1
CDR3 DNA: TGTGCTCTTGGGGAACTATTAGGGTCTGGGGTCAGAGCATCCGCCGATAAACTCATCTTT
CDR3 protein: CALGELLGSGVRASADKLIF

D gene: TRDD3
clone size: .
V gene: TRDV1
J gene: TRDJ1
CDR3 DNA: TGTGCTCTTGGGTCACCCCGCCCGGGAGATCGGAGAGTACTACTGGGGGTTCCTGAGTACACCGATGAACTCATCTTT
CDR3 protein: CALGSPRPGDRRVLLGVPEYTDELIF

D gene: .
clone size: .
V gene: TRDV2
J gene: TRDJ1
CDR3 DNA: TGTGCCTGCTACACTCTGGGGTTCTCGGACCCCGATAAACTCATCTTT
CDR3 protein: CACYTLGFSDPDKLIF

D gene: TRDD3
clone size: .
V gene: TRDV2
J gene: TRDJ3
CDR3 DNA: TGTGCCTGTGACAACGGACTGGGGGATACCCAAAGCTCCTGGGACACCCGACAGATGTTTTTC
CDR3 protein: CACDNGLGDTQSSWDTRQMFF

D gene: TRDD3
clone size: few
V gene: TRDV2
J gene: TRDJ1
CDR3 DNA: TGTGCCTGTGACGAGGTAGTACTGGGGGGGGACGAAGACGACACCGATAAACTCATCTTT
CDR3 protein: CACDEVVLGGDEDDTDKLIF

D gene: TRDD3
clone size: .
V gene: TRDV1
J gene: TRDJ3
CDR3 DNA: TGTGCTCTTGGGGACACGCCCAGAGGGGGATACGCGCCCAGTGGGCCCTGGGACACCCGACAGATGTTTTTC
CDR3 protein: CALGDTPRGGYAPSGPWDTRQMFF

D gene: TRDD3
clone size: .
V gene: TRDV2
J gene: TRDJ3
CDR3 DNA: TGTGCCTGTGACTCCGTACTGGGGGATACGCATGTCAACTGGGACACCCGACAGATGTTTTTC
CDR3 protein: CACDSVLGDTHVNWDTRQMFF

D gene: .
clone size: medium-sized
V gene: TRDV2
J gene: TRDJ1
CDR3 DNA: TGTGCCTGTGACGAGGTGGGGGACACCGATAAACTCATCTTT
CDR3 protein: CACDEVGDTDKLIF

D gene: .
clone size: few
V gene: TRDV1
J gene: TRDJ1
CDR3 DNA: TGTGCTCTTGGGGAGATCTTCTTTCGTACCCGGGGTGGGCATAAACTCATCTTT
CDR3 protein: CALGEIFFRTRGGHKLIF

D gene: TRDD3
clone size: .
V gene: TRDV2
J gene: TRDJ1
CDR3 DNA: TGTGCCTGTGACTCCCTAGGGGATACCGGGCCGTACACCGATAAACTCATCTTT
CDR3 protein: CACDSLGDTGPYTDKLIF

D gene: TRDD3
clone size: .
V gene: TRDV2
J gene: TRDJ3
CDR3 DNA: TGTGCCTGTGAAACCGGGAGCAACTACGAGGGTACTGGGGGTTGGCACAGCTCCTGGGACACCCGAAAGATGTTTTTC
CDR3 protein: CACETGSNYEGTGGWHSSWDTRKMFF

D gene: TRDD3
clone size: .
V gene: TRDV2
J gene: TRDJ1
CDR3 DNA: TGTGCCTGTGACAACGTTGGCAGCCGTACTGGGGAACTTAAACTCATCTTT
CDR3 protein: CACDNVGSRTGELKLIF

D gene: .
clone size: .
V gene: TRDV2
J gene: TRDJ1
CDR3 DNA: TGTGCCTGTGATGCAATCGGGATGAATAGGGAACTCATCTTT
CDR3 protein: CACDAIGMNRELIF

D gene: TRDD3
clone size: .
V gene: TRDV2
J gene: TRDJ1
CDR3 DNA: TGTGCCTGTGACCCTCTAAAAGCTGGGGGAAACGACGGGGATAAACTCATCTTT
CDR3 protein: CACDPLKAGGNDGDKLIF

D gene: .
clone size: few
V gene: TRDV2
J gene: TRDJ1
CDR3 DNA: TGTGCCTGTGACACCGTATGGGCAGCGGACGATAAACTCATCTTT
CDR3 protein: CACDTVWAADDKLIF

D gene: TRDD3
clone size: .
V gene: TRDV2
J gene: TRDJ2
CDR3 DNA: TGTGCCTGCGACCACGTACTGGGGGATCAAGCTTTGACAGCACAACTCTTCTTT
CDR3 protein: CACDHVLGDQALTAQLFF

D gene: TRDD3
clone size: few
V gene: TRDV2
J gene: TRDJ3
CDR3 DNA: TGTGCCTGTGACACTGGTTCGCTGGGGGATACGTTTAGCTCCTGGGACACCCGACAGATGTTTTTC
CDR3 protein: CACDTGSLGDTFSSWDTRQMFF

D gene: TRDD3
clone size: few
V gene: TRDV2
J gene: TRDJ1
CDR3 DNA: TGTGCCTGTGACACCGGTAATCTCGTGTCTCTGGGGGATACATCGGAGACCGATAAACTCATCTTT
CDR3 protein: CACDTGNLVSLGDTSETDKLIF

D gene: TRDD3
clone size: few
V gene: TRDV2
J gene: TRDJ1
CDR3 DNA: TGTGCCTGTGACGTACTGGGGGATACTCGGGCCGGCGATAAACTCATCTTT
CDR3 protein: CACDVLGDTRAGDKLIF

D gene: TRDD3
clone size: .
V gene: TRDV2
J gene: TRDJ1
CDR3 DNA: TGTGCCTGTGACCCGCTGGGGGACGTTGATAAACTCATCTTT
CDR3 protein: CACDPLGDVDKLIF

D gene: TRDD2
clone size: few
V gene: TRDV1
J gene: TRDJ1
CDR3 DNA: TGTGCTCTTGGGGAACTATGGTCCCCCTTCCTCCGAGGGTACTGTGGGACTTACACCGATAAACTCATCTTT
CDR3 protein: CALGELWSPFLRGYCGTYTDKLIF

D gene: TRDD3
clone size: few
V gene: TRDV2
J gene: TRDJ3
CDR3 DNA: TGTGCCTGTGTCTCACTGGGGGATACGGCGGAAAACTCCTGGGACACCCGACAGATGTTTTTC
CDR3 protein: CACVSLGDTAENSWDTRQMFF

D gene: .
clone size: few
V gene: TRDV2
J gene: TRDJ1
CDR3 DNA: TGTGCCTGTGACAAGTGGTCCTCCGGCTCCACCGATAAACTCATCTTT
CDR3 protein: CACDKWSSGSTDKLIF

D gene: TRDD3
clone size: .
V gene: TRDV2
J gene: TRDJ1
CDR3 DNA: TGTGCCTGTGACGCCGTACTGGGGGTTAATCTCACCGATAAACTCATCTTT
CDR3 protein: CACDAVLGVNLTDKLIF

D gene: TRDD3
clone size: .
V gene: TRDV2
J gene: TRDJ3
CDR3 DNA: TGTGCCTGTGACATTACTGGGGGAAGCTCCTGGGACACCCGACAGATGTTTTTC
CDR3 protein: CACDITGGSSWDTRQMFF

D gene: .
clone size: medium-sized
V gene: TRDV2
J gene: TRDJ1
CDR3 DNA: TGTGCCTGTGACACCGTAGGAGCCCGAATCCCCACCGATAAACTCATCTTT
CDR3 protein: CACDTVGARIPTDKLIF

D gene: TRDD3
clone size: .
V gene: TRDV2
J gene: TRDJ1
CDR3 DNA: TGTGCCTGTGACACCATGCCTACTGGGGGATCCCTGTACACCGATAAACTCATCTTT
CDR3 protein: CACDTMPTGGSLYTDKLIF

D gene: TRDD3
clone size: .
V gene: TRDV2
J gene: TRDJ3
CDR3 DNA: TGTGCCTGTGACACCGTGCTGGGGGATATGGCAAGCTCCTGGGACACCCGACAGATGTTTTTC
CDR3 protein: CACDTVLGDMASSWDTRQMFF

D gene: .
clone size: few
V gene: TRDV1
J gene: TRDJ1
CDR3 DNA: TGTGCTCTTGGGACGACTCCCCCCGATAAACTCATCTTT
CDR3 protein: CALGTTPPDKLIF

D gene: TRDD2
clone size: once
V gene: TRDV1
J gene: TRDJ1
CDR3 DNA: TGTGCTCTTGGGGACCCGGCCTTCCTAGTTGGGGGTTACAGGGGTACCGATAAACTCATCTTT
CDR3 protein: CALGDPAFLVGGYRGTDKLIF

D gene: TRDD3
clone size: .
V gene: TRDV2
J gene: TRDJ1
CDR3 DNA: TGTGCCTGTGACGTACTGGGGGATAATGGCGATCAACTCATCTTT
CDR3 protein: CACDVLGDNGDQLIF

D gene: .
clone size: .
V gene: TRDV2
J gene: TRDJ1
CDR3 DNA: TGTGCCGTCGAATATCTGGGGGCTACCTCCTACCTCGCCGATAAACTCATCTTT
CDR3 protein: CAVEYLGATSYLADKLIF

D gene: TRDD3
clone size: few
V gene: TRDV1
J gene: TRDJ1
CDR3 DNA: TGTGCTCTTGGGATGCGGGGGGTAAGGGCCTGGGGGATACTCTTGGATAAACTCATCTTT
CDR3 protein: CALGMRGVRAWGILLDKLIF

D gene: .
clone size: .
V gene: TRDV2
J gene: TRDJ1
CDR3 DNA: TGTGCCTGTGACCGGCTTACGGGGGGAGACAAGGTGGTGGTATCCGATAAACTCATCTTT
CDR3 protein: CACDRLTGGDKVVVSDKLIF

D gene: .
clone size: .
V gene: TRDV2
J gene: TRDJ3
CDR3 DNA: TGTGCCTGTGACGCGGTGGGTGGGGGTTCGAGCTCCTGGGACACCCGACAGATGTTTTTC
CDR3 protein: CACDAVGGGSSSWDTRQMFF

D gene: .
clone size: .
V gene: TRDV2
J gene: TRDJ1
CDR3 DNA: TGTGCCTGTGACACCGTTACTGGTCCCACGAACACCGATAAACTCATCTTT
CDR3 protein: CACDTVTGPTNTDKLIF

D gene: TRDD3
clone size: few
V gene: TRDV2
J gene: TRDJ3
CDR3 DNA: TGTGCCTGTGACACTGGGGGACCAAGCTCCTGGGACACCCGACAGATGTTTTTC
CDR3 protein: CACDTGGPSSWDTRQMFF

D gene: TRDD3
clone size: .
V gene: TRDV2
J gene: TRDJ3
CDR3 DNA: TGTGCCTGTGACACCGGATACGCTCGGAACTCCTGGGACACCCGACAGATGTTTTTC
CDR3 protein: CACDTGYARNSWDTRQMFF

D gene: .
clone size: .
V gene: TRDV2
J gene: TRDJ1
CDR3 DNA: TGTGCCTGTGATTATCTGACGACGGCGAACTGGATGGGGGGAGGGGATAAACTCATCTTT
CDR3 protein: CACDYLTTANWMGGGDKLIF

D gene: .
clone size: few
V gene: TRDV2
J gene: TRDJ1
CDR3 DNA: TGTGCCTGTGACTCCTTGGGGATCAACACCGATAAACTCACCTTT
CDR3 protein: CACDSLGINTDKLTF

D gene: TRDD3
clone size: few
V gene: TRDV2
J gene: TRDJ3
CDR3 DNA: TGTGCCTGTGACACCCCAAATACTGGGGGTCGCGGCTCCTGGGACACCCGACAGATGTTTTTC
CDR3 protein: CACDTPNTGGRGSWDTRQMFF

D gene: TRDD3
clone size: .
V gene: TRDV2
J gene: TRDJ1
CDR3 DNA: TGTGCCTGTGACACCCTCATACTGGGGGATACGCGAGACGATAAACTCATCTTT
CDR3 protein: CACDTLILGDTRDDKLIF

D gene: .
clone size: .
V gene: TRDV2
J gene: TRDJ1
CDR3 DNA: TGTGCCTGTGACGCCCTACTTAATGGTGGAAAGTACACCGATAAACTCATCTTT
CDR3 protein: CACDALLNGGKYTDKLIF

D gene: TRDD3
clone size: few
V gene: TRDV2
J gene: TRDJ1
CDR3 DNA: TGTGCCTGTGACACCGTGAGGGGGATTCCATCAAACATGTACACCGATAAACTCATCTTT
CDR3 protein: CACDTVRGIPSNMYTDKLIF

D gene: TRDD3
clone size: .
V gene: TRDV2
J gene: TRDJ1
CDR3 DNA: TGTGCCTGTGACCGGGTGGGGGATGGCACCGATAAACTCATCTTT
CDR3 protein: CACDRVGDGTDKLIF

D gene: TRDD3
clone size: .
V gene: TRDV2
J gene: TRDJ1
CDR3 DNA: TGTGCCTGTGACGCACTGGGGGATCAATCGATGGGGACCCCTACCGATAAACTCATCTTT
CDR3 protein: CACDALGDQSMGTPTDKLIF

D gene: TRDD3
clone size: .
V gene: TRDV2
J gene: TRDJ1
CDR3 DNA: TGTGCCTGTGACAATCTCCCTTATACTGGGGGTGGAGACACCGATAAACTCATCTTT
CDR3 protein: CACDNLPYTGGGDTDKLIF